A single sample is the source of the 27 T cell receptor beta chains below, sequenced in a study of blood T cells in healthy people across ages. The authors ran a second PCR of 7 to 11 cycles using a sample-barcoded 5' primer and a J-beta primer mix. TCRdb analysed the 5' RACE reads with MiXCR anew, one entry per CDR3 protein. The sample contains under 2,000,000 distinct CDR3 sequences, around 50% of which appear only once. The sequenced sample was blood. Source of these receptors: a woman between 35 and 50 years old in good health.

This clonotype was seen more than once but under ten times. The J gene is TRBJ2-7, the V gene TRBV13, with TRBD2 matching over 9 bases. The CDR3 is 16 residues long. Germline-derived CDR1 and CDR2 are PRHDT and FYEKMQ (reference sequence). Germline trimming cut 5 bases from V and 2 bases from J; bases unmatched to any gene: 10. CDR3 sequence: CASSPRLAGFTYEQYF. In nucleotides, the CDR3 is TGTGCCAGCAGCCCCCGGCTAGCGGGATTTACCTACGAGCAGTACTTC. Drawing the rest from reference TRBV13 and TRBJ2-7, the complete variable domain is AAGVIQSPRHLIKEKRETATLKCYPIPRHDTVYWYQQGPGQDPQFLISFYEKMQSDKGSIPDRFSAQQFSDYHSELNMSSLELGDSALYFCASSPRLAGFTYEQYFGPGTRLTVT.

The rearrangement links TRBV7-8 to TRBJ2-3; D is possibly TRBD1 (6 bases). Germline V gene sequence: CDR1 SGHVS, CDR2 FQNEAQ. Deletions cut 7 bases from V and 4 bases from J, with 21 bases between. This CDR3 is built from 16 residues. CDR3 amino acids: CASTPKGVRGADTQYF. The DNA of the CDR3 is TGTGCCAGCACCCCAAAGGGGGTCAGGGGCGCAGATACGCAGTATTTT. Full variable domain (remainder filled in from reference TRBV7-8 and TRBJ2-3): GAGVSQSPRYKVAKRGQDVALRCDPISGHVSLFWYQQALGQGPEFLTYFQNEAQLDKSGLPSDRFFAERPEGSVSTLKIQRTQQEDSAVYLCASTPKGVRGADTQYFGPGTRLTVL.

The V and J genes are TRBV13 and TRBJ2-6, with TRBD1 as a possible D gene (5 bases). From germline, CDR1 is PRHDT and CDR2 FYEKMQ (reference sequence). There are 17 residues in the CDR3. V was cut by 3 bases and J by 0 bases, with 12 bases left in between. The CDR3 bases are TGTGCCAGCAGCTTCTTTGGGGCCGACTCTGGGGCCAACGTCCTGACTTTC. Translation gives CASSFFGADSGANVLTF.

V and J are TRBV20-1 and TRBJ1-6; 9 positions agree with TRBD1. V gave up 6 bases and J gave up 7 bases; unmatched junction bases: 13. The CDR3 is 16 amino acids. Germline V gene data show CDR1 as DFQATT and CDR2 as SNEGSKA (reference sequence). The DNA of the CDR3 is TGCAGTGCCCGAAGTCCCCGACAGGGGGTGAATTCACCCCTCCACTTT. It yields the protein CSARSPRQGVNSPLHF.

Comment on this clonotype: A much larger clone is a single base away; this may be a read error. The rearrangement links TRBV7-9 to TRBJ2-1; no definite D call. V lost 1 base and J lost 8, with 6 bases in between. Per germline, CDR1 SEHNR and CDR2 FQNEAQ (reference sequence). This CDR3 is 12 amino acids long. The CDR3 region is CASSLDGYEQFF. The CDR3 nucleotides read TGTGCCAGCAGCTTAGATGGTTATGAGCAGTTCTTC.

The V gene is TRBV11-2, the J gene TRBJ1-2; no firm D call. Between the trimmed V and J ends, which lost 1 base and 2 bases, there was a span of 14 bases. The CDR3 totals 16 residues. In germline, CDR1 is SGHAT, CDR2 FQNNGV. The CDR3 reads CASSLAIRSGNYGYTF. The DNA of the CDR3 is TGTGCCAGCAGCTTAGCGATAAGGAGCGGCAACTATGGCTACACCTTC.

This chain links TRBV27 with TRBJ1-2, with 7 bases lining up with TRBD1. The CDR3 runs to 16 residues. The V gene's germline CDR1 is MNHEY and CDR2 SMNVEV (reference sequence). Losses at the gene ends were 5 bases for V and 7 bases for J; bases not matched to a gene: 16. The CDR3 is CASSLTPEGAEIGYTF. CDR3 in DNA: TGTGCCAGCAGTCTCACACCTGAGGGGGCAGAGATTGGCTACACCTTC.

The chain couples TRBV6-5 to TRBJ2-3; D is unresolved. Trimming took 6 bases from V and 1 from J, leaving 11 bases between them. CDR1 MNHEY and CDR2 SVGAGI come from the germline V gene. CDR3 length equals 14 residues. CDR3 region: CASSPMSGTDTQYF. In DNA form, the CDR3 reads TGTGCCAGCAGCCCGATGAGCGGCACAGATACGCAGTATTTT.

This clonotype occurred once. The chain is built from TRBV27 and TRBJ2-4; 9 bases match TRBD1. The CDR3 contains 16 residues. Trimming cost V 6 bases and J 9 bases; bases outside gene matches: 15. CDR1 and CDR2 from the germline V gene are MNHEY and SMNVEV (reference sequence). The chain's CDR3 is CASSPRDRVGFGIQYF. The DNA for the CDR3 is TGTGCCAGCAGCCCTAGGGACAGGGTAGGTTTCGGCATTCAGTACTTC.

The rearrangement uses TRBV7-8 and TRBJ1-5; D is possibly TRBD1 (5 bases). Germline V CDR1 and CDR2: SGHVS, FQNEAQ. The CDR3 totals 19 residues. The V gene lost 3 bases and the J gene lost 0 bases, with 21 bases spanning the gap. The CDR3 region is CASSFAPLTAIHSNQPQHF. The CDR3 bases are TGTGCCAGCAGCTTCGCCCCTTTGACAGCTATCCATAGCAATCAGCCCCAGCATTTT.

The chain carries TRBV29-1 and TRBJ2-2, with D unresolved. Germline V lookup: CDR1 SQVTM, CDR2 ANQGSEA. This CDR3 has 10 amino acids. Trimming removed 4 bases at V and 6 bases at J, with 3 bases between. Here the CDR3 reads CSVVSGELFF. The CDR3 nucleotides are TGCAGCGTTGTTTCCGGGGAGCTGTTTTTT.

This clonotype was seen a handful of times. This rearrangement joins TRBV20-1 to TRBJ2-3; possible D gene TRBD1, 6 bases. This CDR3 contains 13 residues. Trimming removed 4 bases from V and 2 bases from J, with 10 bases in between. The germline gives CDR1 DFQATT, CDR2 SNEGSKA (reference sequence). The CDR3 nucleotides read TGCAGTGCTAATGGACAGTCCACAGATACGCAGTATTTT. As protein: CSANGQSTDTQYF.

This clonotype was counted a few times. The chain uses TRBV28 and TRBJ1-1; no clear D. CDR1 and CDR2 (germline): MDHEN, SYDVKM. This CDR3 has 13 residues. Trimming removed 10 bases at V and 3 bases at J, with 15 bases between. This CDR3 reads CAITLHGDTEAFF. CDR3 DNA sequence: TGTGCCATTACCCTCCATGGAGACACTGAAGCTTTCTTT.

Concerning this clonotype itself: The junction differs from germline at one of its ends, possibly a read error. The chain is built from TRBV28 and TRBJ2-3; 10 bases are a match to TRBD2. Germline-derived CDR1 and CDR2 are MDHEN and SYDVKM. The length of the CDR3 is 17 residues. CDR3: CVSSFAVPSGGTDTQYF. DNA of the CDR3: TGTGTCAGCAGTTTCGCTGTTCCTAGCGGGGGTACAGATACGCAGTATTTT.

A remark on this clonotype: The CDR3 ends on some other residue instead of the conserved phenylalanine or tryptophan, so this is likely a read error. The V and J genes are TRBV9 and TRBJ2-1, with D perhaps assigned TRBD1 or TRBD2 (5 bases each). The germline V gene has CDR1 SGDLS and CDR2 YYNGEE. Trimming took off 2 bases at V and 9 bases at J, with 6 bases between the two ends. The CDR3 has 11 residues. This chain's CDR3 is CASSVGTEQFC. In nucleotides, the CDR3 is TGTGCCAGCAGCGTCGGGACTGAGCAGTTCTGC.

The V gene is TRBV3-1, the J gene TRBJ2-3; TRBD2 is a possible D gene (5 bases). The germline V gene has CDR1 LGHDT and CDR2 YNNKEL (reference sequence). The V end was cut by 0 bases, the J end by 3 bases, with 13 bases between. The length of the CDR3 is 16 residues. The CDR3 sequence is CASSQDAGLRTDTQYF. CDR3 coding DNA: TGTGCCAGCAGCCAAGACGCGGGTCTCCGGACAGATACGCAGTATTTT.

The CDR3 DNA follows: TGTGCCAGCAGCTCGGCGCGGCGGGATACGCAGTATTTT. As protein: CASSSARRDTQYF. This chain links TRBV9 with TRBJ2-3; D gene unclear. Trimming took off 4 bases at V and 6 bases at J, with 12 bases between the two ends. CDR1 and CDR2 (germline): SGDLS, YYNGEE. The CDR3 length is 13 residues.

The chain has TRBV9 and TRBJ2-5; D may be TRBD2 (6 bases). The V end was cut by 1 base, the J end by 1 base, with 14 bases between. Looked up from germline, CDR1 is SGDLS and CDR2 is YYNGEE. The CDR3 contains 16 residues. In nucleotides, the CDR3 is TGTGCCAGCAGCGTAAGTTACAGGCGGGGCCAAGAGACCCAGTACTTC. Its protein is CASSVSYRRGQETQYF.

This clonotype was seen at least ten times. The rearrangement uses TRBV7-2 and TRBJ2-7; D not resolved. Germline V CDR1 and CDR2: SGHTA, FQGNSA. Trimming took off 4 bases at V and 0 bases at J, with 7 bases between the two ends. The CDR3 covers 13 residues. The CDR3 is CASSSFTSYEQYF. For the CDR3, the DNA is TGTGCCAGCAGCTCCTTTACCTCCTACGAGCAGTACTTC.

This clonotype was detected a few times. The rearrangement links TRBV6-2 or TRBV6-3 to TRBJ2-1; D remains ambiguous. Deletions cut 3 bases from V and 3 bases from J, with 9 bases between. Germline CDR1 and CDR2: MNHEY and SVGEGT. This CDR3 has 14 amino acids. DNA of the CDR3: TGTGCCAGCAGTTATGGAAACAGCTACAATGAGCAGTTCTTC. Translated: CASSYGNSYNEQFF.

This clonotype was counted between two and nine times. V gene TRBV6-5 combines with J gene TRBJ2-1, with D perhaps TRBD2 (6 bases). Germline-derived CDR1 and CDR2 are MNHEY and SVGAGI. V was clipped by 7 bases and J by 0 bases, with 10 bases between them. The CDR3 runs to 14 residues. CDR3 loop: CASKEGSSYNEQFF. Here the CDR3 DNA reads TGTGCCAGCAAGGAGGGAAGCTCCTACAATGAGCAGTTCTTC.

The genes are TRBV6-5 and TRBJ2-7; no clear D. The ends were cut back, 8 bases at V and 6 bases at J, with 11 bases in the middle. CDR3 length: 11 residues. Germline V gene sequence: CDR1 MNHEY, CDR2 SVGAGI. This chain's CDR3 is CASRPSSEQYF. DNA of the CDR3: TGTGCCAGCCGACCCTCTAGCGAGCAGTACTTC.

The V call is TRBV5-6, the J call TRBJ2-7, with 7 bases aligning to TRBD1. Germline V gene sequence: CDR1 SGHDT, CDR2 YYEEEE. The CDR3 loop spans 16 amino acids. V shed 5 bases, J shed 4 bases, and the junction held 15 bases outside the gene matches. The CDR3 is CASSPWTGGLVYEQYF. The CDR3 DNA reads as TGTGCCAGCAGTCCTTGGACAGGCGGGTTAGTGTACGAGCAGTACTTC.

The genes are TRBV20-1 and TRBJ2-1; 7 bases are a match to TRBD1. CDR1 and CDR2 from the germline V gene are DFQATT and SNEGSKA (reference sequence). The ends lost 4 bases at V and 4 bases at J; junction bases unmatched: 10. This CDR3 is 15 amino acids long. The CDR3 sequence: CSATPRDRDYNEQFF. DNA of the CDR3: TGCAGTGCTACTCCCCGGGACAGAGATTACAATGAGCAGTTCTTC.

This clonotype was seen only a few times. The CDR3 sequence: CASSVLPGTQYF. The CDR3 bases are TGTGCCAGCAGCGTCCTACCGGGGACCCAGTACTTC. The rearrangement links TRBV7-2 to TRBJ2-5; D unresolved. V was trimmed by 5 bases and J by 7 bases, leaving 11 bases between them. CDR1 is SGHTA, CDR2 FQGNSA, per germline. CDR3 length: 12 amino acids.

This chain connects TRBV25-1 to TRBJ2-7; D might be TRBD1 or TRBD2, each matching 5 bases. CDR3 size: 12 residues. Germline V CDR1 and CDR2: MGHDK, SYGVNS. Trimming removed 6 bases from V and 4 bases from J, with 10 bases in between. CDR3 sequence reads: CASSGARYEQYF. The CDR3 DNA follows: TGTGCCAGCAGCGGGGCTAGATACGAGCAGTACTTC.

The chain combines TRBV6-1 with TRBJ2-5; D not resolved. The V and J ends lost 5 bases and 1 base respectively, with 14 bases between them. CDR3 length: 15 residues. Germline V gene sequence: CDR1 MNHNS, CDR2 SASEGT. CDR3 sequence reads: CASSSRFGPQETQYF. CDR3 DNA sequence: TGTGCCAGCAGTTCCCGTTTTGGCCCCCAAGAGACCCAGTACTTC.